Listed below are T cell receptor beta chains from one sample, sequenced in a study of CD8 T cells in ankylosing spondylitis. TCRdb recomputed calls from the 5' RACE reads with MiXCR, one row per CDR3 protein. The sample contains roughly 200,000 distinct CDR3 sequences, around 24% of which appear only once. The sample consisted of blood, either unsorted or a sorted T cell fraction (not recorded which). These receptors were obtained from a male donor with ankylosing spondylitis or in good health (not recorded which). CDR3s include the opening cysteine and the closing phenylalanine or tryptophan. The D gene is left open where the match is weak. Size tells how often a clone was seen (once, few, many) or the class of an expanded clone, and some rows leave it out.

d_gene	v_gene	abundance	j_gene	CDR3nt	CDR3aa
-	TRBV5-4	-	TRBJ2-3	TGTGCCAGCAGTATAGGTGGCAAGAACACAGATACGCAGTATTTT	CASSIGGKNTDTQYF
TRBD1	TRBV7-4	-	TRBJ1-5	TGTGCCAGCAGCTTAGTCAAGGGGGCGCAGCAGCCCCAGCATTTT	CASSLVKGAQQPQHF
TRBD1	TRBV12-3/TRBV12-4	-	TRBJ1-1	TGTGCCAGCAGTTTAGCCGTTAACAGGGGGCAGAGGGCTGAAGCTTTCTTT	CASSLAVNRGQRAEAFF
-	TRBV20-1	-	TRBJ1-2	TGCAGTGCTAGAGAAAGGGGGAGGGAATTACAGGGCTACACCTTC	CSARERGRELQGYTF
TRBD2	TRBV29-1	many	TRBJ2-1	TGCAGCGTCTCCGGGACTAGCGGGAAAATCAATGAGCAGTTCTTC	CSVSGTSGKINEQFF
TRBD1	TRBV12-3/TRBV12-4	-	TRBJ2-2	TGTGCCAGCGCCGGGACAGAGAACACCGGGGAGCTGTTTTTT	CASAGTENTGELFF
-	TRBV18	-	TRBJ2-3	TGTGCCAGCTCACCATCAGCGGGCAACACAGATACGCAGTATTTT	CASSPSAGNTDTQYF
TRBD2	TRBV20-1	many	TRBJ2-5	TGCAGTGCTCCGGAGACTAGCGGGAGGGCAGAGACCCAGTACTTC	CSAPETSGRAETQYF
-	TRBV6-1	-	TRBJ2-7	TGTGCCAGCAGAACCCAGGGGCTAGGGACCTACGAGCAGTACTTC	CASRTQGLGTYEQYF
-	TRBV6-6	-	TRBJ1-2	TGTGCCACCACCGGGGGAAACTATGGCTACACCTTC	CATTGGNYGYTF
-	TRBV6-2/TRBV6-3	-	TRBJ2-2	TGTGCCAGCAACTACAGGGCCGCAGCGGTCGCGAACACCGGGGAGCTGTTTTTT	CASNYRAAAVANTGELFF
-	TRBV10-3	many	TRBJ1-2	TGTGCCATCAGTGAGTCGGTAACGGCTAACTATGGCTACACCTTC	CAISESVTANYGYTF
-	TRBV5-5	-	TRBJ2-7	TGTGCCAGCAGCTTAATTCTAAGCTCCTACGAGCAGTACTTC	CASSLILSSYEQYF
TRBD1	TRBV29-1	-	TRBJ2-7	TGCAGCGTTGTAGGGGGCGGTTACGAGCAGTACTTC	CSVVGGGYEQYF
-	TRBV20-1	-	TRBJ1-2	TGCAGTGCCGGGGGTCGGGGGCGTGATGGCTACACCTTC	CSAGGRGRDGYTF
-	TRBV6-5	-	TRBJ1-2	TGTGCCAGCAGTTACCGGGGAGATTTCAACTATGGCTACACCTTC	CASSYRGDFNYGYTF
-	TRBV10-3	-	TRBJ1-2	TGTGCCATCAGTGAGGGCAGGGAGGACTATGGCTACACCTTC	CAISEGREDYGYTF
-	TRBV5-1	-	TRBJ2-5	TGCGCCAGCAGCTTTAGAGAGACCCAGTCCTTC	CASSFRETQSF
TRBD1	TRBV6-5	few	TRBJ2-7	TGTGCCAGCAGTTCCAGGGGGATCCGATCCGAGCAGTACTTC	CASSSRGIRSEQYF
-	TRBV20-1	few	TRBJ2-1	TGCAGTGCTAGAGATATTACGGGGATCAATGAGCAGTTCTTC	CSARDITGINEQFF
-	TRBV29-1	once	TRBJ2-3	TGCAGCGCCGGAGGGGGGGCCACAGATACGCAGTATTTT	CSAGGGATDTQYF
TRBD1	TRBV5-3	-	TRBJ1-5	TGTGCCAGAGGGACAGGGTTTGATCAGCCCCAGCATTTT	CARGTGFDQPQHF
-	TRBV5-1	-	TRBJ2-1	TGCGCCAGCACTGACGGGAGCTCCTACAATGAGCAGTTCTTC	CASTDGSSYNEQFF
-	TRBV10-3	once	TRBJ2-2	TGTGCCATCAGTGAGAAGACAAAGAACACCGGGGAGCTGTTTTTT	CAISEKTKNTGELFF
TRBD2	TRBV29-1	few	TRBJ2-1	TGCAGCGTTGACGCTAGCGGGCCGAACAATGAGCAGTTCTTC	CSVDASGPNNEQFF
-	TRBV27	-	TRBJ2-5	TGTGCCAGCAGTCCTGCTGGACGGGAATGGGAGACCCAGTACTTC	CASSPAGREWETQYF
TRBD1	TRBV12-3/TRBV12-4	many	TRBJ2-2	TGTGCCAGCAGAATCAGGGGGTTGAACACCGGGGAGCTGTTTTTT	CASRIRGLNTGELFF
-	TRBV5-6	few	TRBJ2-5	TGTGCCAGCAGCTTGGAGGGACCTTTCCAAGAGACCCAGTACTTC	CASSLEGPFQETQYF
-	TRBV5-1	many	TRBJ2-7	TGCGCCAGCAGCTCGGTAGGCAGGGAGTACGAGCAGTACTTC	CASSSVGREYEQYF
TRBD1	TRBV7-2	many	TRBJ2-4	TGTGCCAGCAGCTTGGGACAGGGCTTAGCCAAAAACATTCAGTACTTC	CASSLGQGLAKNIQYF
-	TRBV28	-	TRBJ2-5	TGTGCCAGCAGTTCCCTCAGGGAGACCCAGTACTTC	CASSSLRETQYF
TRBD1	TRBV20-1	many	TRBJ2-7	TGCAGTGCTGACCAGGACAGGGGGGGCTACGAGCAGTACTTC	CSADQDRGGYEQYF
TRBD2	TRBV5-4	many	TRBJ2-1	TGTGCCAGCACCTCAGGGACTAGCGGCTACAATGAGCAGTTCTTC	CASTSGTSGYNEQFF
TRBD1	TRBV7-8	many	TRBJ1-1	TGTGCCAGCAGCCCACGGACAGGGAGGATGAACACTGAAGCTTTCTTT	CASSPRTGRMNTEAFF
TRBD2	TRBV7-2	many	TRBJ2-3	TGTGCCAGCAGCTTAGGACTAGCGAGAGATACGCAGTATTTT	CASSLGLARDTQYF
-	TRBV27	few	TRBJ1-2	TGTGCCAGCAGTTCTTGGGGGCGGGAGGATGGCTACACCTTC	CASSSWGREDGYTF
TRBD1	TRBV2	-	TRBJ2-3	TGTGCCAGCAGTGAGTCCGCGAGGGACAGCTTCCTTTGGGGCACAGATACGCAGTATTTT	CASSESARDSFLWGTDTQYF
TRBD2	TRBV10-1	-	TRBJ2-3	TGCGCCAGCAGTGTAGCGGGAGCGGGAGATACGCAGTATTTT	CASSVAGAGDTQYF
TRBD1	TRBV25-1	-	TRBJ2-7	TGTGCCAGCAGTGAAAACAGGGGGGTGAGCTCCTACGAGCAGTACTTC	CASSENRGVSSYEQYF
-	TRBV7-2	many	TRBJ2-5	TGTGCCAGCAGCTTTGCGGGGTCGGAGACCCAGTACTTC	CASSFAGSETQYF
-	TRBV20-1	-	TRBJ1-5	TGCAGTGCTAGCCAGCGTCTTAGCAATCAGCCCCAGCATTTT	CSASQRLSNQPQHF
-	TRBV6-1	-	TRBJ2-7	TGTGCCAGCTGCGCCCGCGGATACTCCTACGAGCAGTACTTC	CASCARGYSYEQYF
-	TRBV6-5	few	TRBJ2-3	TGTGCCAGCAGTTACTCCCGGGACACCCAGGCAGATCATTTT	CASSYSRDTQADHF
-	TRBV5-6	-	TRBJ2-3	TGTGCCAGCAGCCTTCCCGGGGCCAACACAGATACGCAGTATTTT	CASSLPGANTDTQYF
-	TRBV20-1	few	TRBJ2-3	TGCAGTGCTAGGGTGGATACGCAGTATTTT	CSARVDTQYF
TRBD2	TRBV20-1	-	TRBJ2-7	TGCAGTGCTAGAGATCGCGGGCTAGCGGGAGGGAAGGACGAGCAGTACTTC	CSARDRGLAGGKDEQYF
-	TRBV7-2	many	TRBJ2-1	TGTGCCAGCAGCTCCGTCGGTAGACAGGCCTACAATGAGCAGTTCTTC	CASSSVGRQAYNEQFF
TRBD2	TRBV5-1	many	TRBJ2-5	TGCGCCAGCAGCTTGTTGTCTAGCGGACAAGAGACCCAGTACTTC	CASSLLSSGQETQYF
-	TRBV3-1	many	TRBJ1-3	TGTGCCAGCAGCCAAGGGGAATCCAGGGGAAACACCATATATTTT	CASSQGESRGNTIYF
-	TRBV11-2	many	TRBJ2-5	TGTGCCAGCAGCTTACTGCTTGAGGGGACCCAAGAGACCCAGTACTTC	CASSLLLEGTQETQYF
-	TRBV12-3/TRBV12-4	few	TRBJ2-1	TGTGCCAGCAGTTTTAGGGGGGGCTACAATGAGCAGTTCTTC	CASSFRGGYNEQFF
-	TRBV4-2	few	TRBJ2-5	TGTGCCAGCAGCCAAGCGGCAGGGCAAGAGACCCAGTACTTC	CASSQAAGQETQYF
TRBD1	TRBV12-3/TRBV12-4	many	TRBJ1-1	TGTGCCAGCAGCGGGGACAGGGAGAACACTGAAGCTTTCTTT	CASSGDRENTEAFF
TRBD2	TRBV5-1	many	TRBJ2-7	TGCGCCAGCAGCTTGGGTCAACTAGCGGGACGGGACGAGCAGTACTTC	CASSLGQLAGRDEQYF
TRBD2	TRBV20-1	-	TRBJ2-7	TGCAGTGCTAGAGGCCCTTCGTTGCGGGAGGGTCCCCTCAGTTCCTACGAGCAGTACTTC	CSARGPSLREGPLSSYEQYF
TRBD1	TRBV7-8	many	TRBJ2-1	TGTGCCAGCAGCTTAGCTCTACCGGGACAGGGGGCTGAGCAGTTCTTC	CASSLALPGQGAEQFF
TRBD1	TRBV20-1	few	TRBJ2-7	TGCAGTGCTACAAACAGGGGTGGGTCCTACGAGCAGTACTTC	CSATNRGGSYEQYF